This TCR beta chain was captured by sequencing in a study of T cell repertoires in ileal Crohn's disease. Study-wide results and limits: Clonality above 26.8% at surgery always came with endoscopic recurrence. Active smokers at surgery had more clonal expansions than non-smokers.

Clones were sequenced by immunoSEQ multiplex PCR, and TCRdb holds only the in-frame ones, with some missing. The sample includes around 8,800 clones, around 81% seen only once; the top ten take 4% to 5.5%. This CDR3 contains 14 residues. Trimming took 0 bases from V and 8 from J; bases not matched to a gene: 0. Germline CDR1 is SGDLS and CDR2 is YYNGEE. For this clone: Its antigen is unidentified. The same CDR3 arises from other DNA sequences in this sample as well.

The source is an adult with Crohn's disease. The chain carries TRBV9 and TRBJ2-1; the match to TRBD2 covers 12 bases. The sequenced sample consisted of ileal tissue. The CDR3 DNA sequence: TGTGCCAGCAGCGTAGGACTAGCGGGAGATGAGCAGTTCTTC. This translates into CASSVGLAGDEQFF.